Following are 13 T cell receptor beta chains from one sample sequenced in a study of T cell responses to AZD1222 COVID-19 vaccine. Generated by immunoSEQ multiplex PCR, the TCRdb table keeps only in-frame clones and is missing some. This table holds over 100,000 clones, roughly 90% found once. Specimen: peripheral blood, collected on day 0 of MenACWY control vaccination. Receptors were obtained from an adult in good health.

The J gene is TRBJ1-2, the V gene TRBV6-2 or TRBV6-3; D ambiguous. CDR3 size: 13 residues. CDR1 and CDR2 from the germline V gene are MNHEY and SVGEGT. Between the trimmed V and J ends, which lost 5 bases and 5 bases, there was a span of 12 bases. CDR3: CASSTLTRYGYTF. The DNA for the CDR3 is TGTGCCAGCAGTACCCTCACGAGATATGGCTACACCTTC.

The chain couples TRBV7-6 to TRBJ1-5, with D unclear. Between the trimmed V and J ends, which lost 0 bases and 5 bases, there was a span of 5 bases. In germline, CDR1 is SGHVS, CDR2 FNYEAQ. The CDR3 length is 13 residues. The CDR3 DNA reads as TGTGCCAGCAGCTTAGCGGCTGATCAGCCCCAGCATTTT. It yields the protein CASSLAADQPQHF.

The genes are TRBV6-6 and TRBJ1-2; weak D call: TRBD1 (5 bases). V lost 7 bases and J 8 bases, leaving 26 bases between the germline ends. The CDR3 is 16 amino acids. Germline lookup yields CDR1 MNHNY and CDR2 SVGAGI (reference sequence). The CDR3 DNA follows: TGTGCCAGCACCAAATCATTCACAGTGGGGCTAGGAGGCTACACCTTC. It specifies CASTKSFTVGLGGYTF.

The V and J genes are TRBV27 and TRBJ1-6; no clear D gene. Germline loops: CDR1 MNHEY, CDR2 SMNVEV (reference sequence). This CDR3 region has 14 residues. Trimming took 4 bases from V and 8 from J, leaving 12 bases between them. This CDR3 reads CASSYGGIDSPLHF. The DNA for the CDR3 is TGTGCCAGCAGTTACGGAGGGATAGATTCACCCCTCCACTTT.

This rearrangement joins TRBV7-9 to TRBJ1-5; TRBD1 matches at 7 bases. V was pared by 4 bases and J by 4 bases, with 7 bases of the junction left unmatched. The CDR3 contains 15 residues. Germline CDR1 reads SEHNR; CDR2 reads FQNEAQ (reference sequence). CDR3 region: CASSSTGEGNQPQHF. The CDR3 nucleotides are TGTGCCAGCAGCTCTACAGGGGAAGGGAATCAGCCCCAGCATTTT.

This rearrangement joins TRBV28 to TRBJ1-2, with 12 bases fitting TRBD1. This CDR3 spans 15 amino acids. In germline, CDR1 is MDHEN, CDR2 SYDVKM. The V and J ends lost 5 bases and 5 bases, in that order; junction bases with no gene match: 6. The chain's CDR3 is CASSRPGQGAYGYTF. In nucleotides, the CDR3 is TGTGCCAGCAGTCGACCGGGACAGGGGGCATATGGCTACACCTTC.

This clone was counted a few times. The genes are TRBV27 and TRBJ2-2; 15 nucleotides line up with TRBD2. J lost 5 bases, V lost 6 bases, and 7 bases had no gene match. The CDR3 runs 17 residues. Germline V gives CDR1 MNHEY, CDR2 SMNVEV (reference sequence). Written as DNA, the CDR3 is TGTGCCAGCAGGAAGGGACTAGCGGGGGGAAGGACCGGGGAGCTGTTTTTT. It codes for CASRKGLAGGRTGELFF.

V gene TRBV19 combines with J gene TRBJ1-6, with 9 bases lining up with TRBD1. Germline V gene sequence: CDR1 LNHDA, CDR2 SQIVND (reference sequence). This CDR3 comprises 15 residues. V gave up 5 bases and J gave up 10 bases; unmatched junction bases: 9. Written as DNA, the CDR3 is TGTGCCAGTAGTCTTCGACAGGGGGAAGGCTCACCCCTCCACTTT. It translates to CASSLRQGEGSPLHF.

This clone counts as medium-sized. J is TRBJ1-5 and V is TRBV7-9; D gene uncertain. V lost 3 bases to trimming and J lost 5 bases, with 5 bases between them. The CDR3 is 12 residues long. In germline, CDR1 is SEHNR, CDR2 FQNEAQ (reference sequence). CDR3 protein: CASSFPDQPQHF. CDR3 bases: TGTGCCAGCAGCTTTCCTGATCAGCCCCAGCATTTT.

V usage is TRBV11-2 and J usage is TRBJ2-5; 7 bases are a match to TRBD2. Germline CDR1 reads SGHAT; CDR2 reads FQNNGV. J lost 2 bases, V lost 5 bases, and 8 bases had no gene match. This CDR3 region has 15 residues. This chain's CDR3 is CASSGSGTTQETQYF. The CDR3 region has the DNA TGTGCCAGCAGCGGATCCGGGACTACACAAGAGACCCAGTACTTC. Drawing the rest from reference TRBV11-2 and TRBJ2-5, the complete variable domain is EAGVAQSPRYKIIEKRQSVAFWCNPISGHATLYWYQQILGQGPKLLIQFQNNGVVDDSQLPKDRFSAERLKGVDSTLKIQPAKLEDSAVYLCASSGSGTTQETQYFGPGTRLLVL.

This clone has more than one count but fewer than ten. This sequence joins TRBV3-1 (or the pseudogene TRBV3-2) and TRBJ1-1, with D hard to call. This CDR3 has 13 residues. CDR1 is LGHDT, CDR2 YNNKEL, per germline (reference sequence). Between the trimmed V and J ends, which lost 3 bases and 7 bases, there was a span of 12 bases. This chain's CDR3 is CASSHTGTSEAFF. The CDR3 DNA is TGTGCCAGCAGCCATACGGGCACGAGTGAAGCTTTCTTT.

The V gene is TRBV4-3, the J gene TRBJ1-6, with D uncertain. This CDR3 has 17 amino acids. The germline V gene encodes CDR1 LGHNA and CDR2 YSLEER. V lost 0 bases and J lost 9, with 18 bases in between. The CDR3 protein is CASSQDVEGIRSSPLHF. The CDR3 DNA reads as TGCGCCAGCAGCCAAGATGTTGAGGGAATCCGTAGTTCACCCCTCCACTTT.

In DNA, the CDR3 is TGTGCCACCAGTTTGAGCCAGGGGGAAAGCGGCTACACCTTC. Amino acids: CATSLSQGESGYTF. This rearrangement joins TRBV24-1 to TRBJ1-2; 7 bases match TRBD1. This CDR3 has 14 amino acids. Germline values: CDR1 KGHDR, CDR2 SFDVKD. Trimming at V came to 6 bases and at J to 8 bases, leaving 11 bases not matched to a gene.